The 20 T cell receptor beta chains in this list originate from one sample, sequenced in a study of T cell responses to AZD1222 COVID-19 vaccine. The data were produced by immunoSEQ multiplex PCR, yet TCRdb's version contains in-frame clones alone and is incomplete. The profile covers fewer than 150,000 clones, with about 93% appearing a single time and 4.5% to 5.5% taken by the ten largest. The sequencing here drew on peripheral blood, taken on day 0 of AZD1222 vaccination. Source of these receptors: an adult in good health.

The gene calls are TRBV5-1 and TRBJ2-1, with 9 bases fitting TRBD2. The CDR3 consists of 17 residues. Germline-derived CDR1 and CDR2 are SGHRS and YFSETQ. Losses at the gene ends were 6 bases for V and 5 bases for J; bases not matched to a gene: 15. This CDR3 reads CASTPRSSGILDNEQFF. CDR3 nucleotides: TGCGCCAGCACGCCTCGATCTAGCGGGATTCTTGACAATGAGCAGTTCTTC.

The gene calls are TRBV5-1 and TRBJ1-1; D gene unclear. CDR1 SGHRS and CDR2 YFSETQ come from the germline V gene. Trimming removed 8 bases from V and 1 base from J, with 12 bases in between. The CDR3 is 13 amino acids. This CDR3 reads CARHKAPNTEAFF. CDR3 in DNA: TGCGCCAGACACAAGGCCCCGAACACTGAAGCTTTCTTT.

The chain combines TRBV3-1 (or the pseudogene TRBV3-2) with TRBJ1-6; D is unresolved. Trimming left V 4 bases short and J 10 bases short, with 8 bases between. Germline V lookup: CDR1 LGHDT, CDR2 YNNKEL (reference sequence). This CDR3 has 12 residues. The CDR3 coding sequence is TGTGCCAGCAGCCCTTTCGGATCACCCCTCCACTTT. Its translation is CASSPFGSPLHF.

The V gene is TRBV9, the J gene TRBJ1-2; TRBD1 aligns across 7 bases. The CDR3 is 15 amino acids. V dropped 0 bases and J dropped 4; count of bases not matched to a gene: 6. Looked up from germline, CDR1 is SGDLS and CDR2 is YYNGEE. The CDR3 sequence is CASSVAIGTAYGYTF. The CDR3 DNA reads TGTGCCAGCAGCGTAGCTATCGGGACAGCCTATGGCTACACCTTC.

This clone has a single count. The CDR3 nucleotides are TGTGCCAGCAGTTCCATCCCTGAGACTATCTACTTC. Translation: CASSSIPETIYF. The genes are TRBV6-2 or TRBV6-3 and TRBJ2-7; tentatively, D is TRBD2 (5 bases). V was pared by 4 bases and J by 13 bases, with 17 bases between. The CDR3 is made up of 12 amino acids. Germline CDR1 is MNHEY and CDR2 is SVGEGT.

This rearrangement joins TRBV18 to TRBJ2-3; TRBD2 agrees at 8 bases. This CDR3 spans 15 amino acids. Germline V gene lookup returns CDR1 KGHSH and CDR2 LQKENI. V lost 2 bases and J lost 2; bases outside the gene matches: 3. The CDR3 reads CASSPVAGHTDTQYF. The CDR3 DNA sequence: TGTGCCAGCTCACCAGTAGCGGGGCACACAGATACGCAGTATTTT. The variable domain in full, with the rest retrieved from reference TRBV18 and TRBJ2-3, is NAGVMQNPRHLVRRRGQEARLRCSPMKGHSHVYWYRQLPEEGLKFMVYLQKENIIDESGMPKERFSAEFPKEGPSILRIQQVVRGDSAAYFCASSPVAGHTDTQYFGPGTRLTVL.

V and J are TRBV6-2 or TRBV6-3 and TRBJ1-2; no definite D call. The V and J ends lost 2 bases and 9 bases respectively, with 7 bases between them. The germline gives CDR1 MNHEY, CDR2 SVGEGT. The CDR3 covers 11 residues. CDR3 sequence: CASSYRGSYTF. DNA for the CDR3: TGTGCCAGCAGTTACCGGGGAAGCTACACCTTC.

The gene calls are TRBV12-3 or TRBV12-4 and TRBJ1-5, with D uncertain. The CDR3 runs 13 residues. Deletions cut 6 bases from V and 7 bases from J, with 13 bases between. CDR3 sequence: CASSISKGQPQHF. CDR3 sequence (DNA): TGTGCCAGCAGCATCTCTAAGGGACAGCCCCAGCATTTT.

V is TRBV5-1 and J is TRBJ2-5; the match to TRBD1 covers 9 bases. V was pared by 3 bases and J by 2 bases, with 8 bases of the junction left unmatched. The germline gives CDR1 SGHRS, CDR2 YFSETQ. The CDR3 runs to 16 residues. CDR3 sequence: CASSWGDRALQETQYF. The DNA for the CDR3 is TGCGCCAGCAGCTGGGGGGACAGGGCCTTACAAGAGACCCAGTACTTC.

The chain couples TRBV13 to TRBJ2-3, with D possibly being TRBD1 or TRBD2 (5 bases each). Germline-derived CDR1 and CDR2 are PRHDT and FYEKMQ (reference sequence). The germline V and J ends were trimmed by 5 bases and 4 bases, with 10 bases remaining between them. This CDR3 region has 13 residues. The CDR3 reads CASSRRGADTQYF. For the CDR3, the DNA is TGTGCCAGCAGCCGTAGAGGGGCAGATACGCAGTATTTT.

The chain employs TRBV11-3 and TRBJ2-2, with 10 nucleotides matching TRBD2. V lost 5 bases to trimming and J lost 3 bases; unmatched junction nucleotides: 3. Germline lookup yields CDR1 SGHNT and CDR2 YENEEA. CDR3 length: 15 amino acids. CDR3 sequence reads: CASSTGTSDTGELFF. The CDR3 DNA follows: TGTGCCAGCAGCACCGGGACTAGCGACACCGGGGAGCTGTTTTTT.

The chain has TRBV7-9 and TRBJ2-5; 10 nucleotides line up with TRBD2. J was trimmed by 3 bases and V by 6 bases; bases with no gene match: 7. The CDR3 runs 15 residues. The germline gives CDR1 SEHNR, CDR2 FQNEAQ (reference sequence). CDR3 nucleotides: TGTGCCAGCAGTCTACTCGGACTAGCGGAAGAGACCCAGTACTTC. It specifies CASSLLGLAEETQYF.

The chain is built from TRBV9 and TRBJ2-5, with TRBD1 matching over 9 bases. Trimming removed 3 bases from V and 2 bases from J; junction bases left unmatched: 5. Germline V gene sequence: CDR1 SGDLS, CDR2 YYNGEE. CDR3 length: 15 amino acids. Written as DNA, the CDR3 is TGTGCCAGCAGCGCGGGGACAGGGTGGCAAGAGACCCAGTACTTC. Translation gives CASSAGTGWQETQYF.

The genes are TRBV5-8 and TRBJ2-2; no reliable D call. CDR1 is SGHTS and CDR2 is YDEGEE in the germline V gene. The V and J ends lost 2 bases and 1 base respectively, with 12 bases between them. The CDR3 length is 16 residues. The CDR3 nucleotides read TGTGCCAGCAGCTTAGGGCAGCCTTTGAACACCGGGGAGCTGTTTTTT. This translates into CASSLGQPLNTGELFF. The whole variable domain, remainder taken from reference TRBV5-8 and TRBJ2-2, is EAGVTQSPTHLIKTRGQQATLRCSPISGHTSVYWYQQALGLGLQFLLWYDEGEERNRGNFPPRFSGRQFPNYSSELNVNALELEDSALYLCASSLGQPLNTGELFFGEGSRLTVL.

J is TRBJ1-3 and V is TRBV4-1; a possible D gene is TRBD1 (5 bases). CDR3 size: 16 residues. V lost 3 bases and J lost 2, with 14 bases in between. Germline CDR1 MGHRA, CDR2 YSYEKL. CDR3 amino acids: CASSHPPQGTGNTIYF. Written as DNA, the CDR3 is TGCGCCAGCAGCCACCCCCCCCAGGGAACTGGAAACACCATATATTTT.

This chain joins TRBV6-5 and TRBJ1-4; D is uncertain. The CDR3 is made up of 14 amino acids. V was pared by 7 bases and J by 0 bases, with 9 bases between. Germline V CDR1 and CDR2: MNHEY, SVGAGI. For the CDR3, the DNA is TGTGCCAGCATAAGGGAAGCAACTAATGAAAAACTGTTTTTT. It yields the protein CASIREATNEKLFF.

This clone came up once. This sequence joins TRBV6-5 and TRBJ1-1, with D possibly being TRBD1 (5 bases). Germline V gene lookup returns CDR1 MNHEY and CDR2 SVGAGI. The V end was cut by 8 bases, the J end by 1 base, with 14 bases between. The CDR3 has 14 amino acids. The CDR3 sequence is CASAGGDSNTEAFF. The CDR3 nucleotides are TGTGCCAGCGCTGGGGGGGACTCGAACACTGAAGCTTTCTTT.

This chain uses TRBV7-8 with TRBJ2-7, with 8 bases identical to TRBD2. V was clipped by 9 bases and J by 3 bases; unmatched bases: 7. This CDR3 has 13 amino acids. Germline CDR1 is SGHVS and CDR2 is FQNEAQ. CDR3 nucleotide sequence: TGTGCCAGTCAAGCGGGAGCCCACTACGAGCAGTACTTC. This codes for CASQAGAHYEQYF.

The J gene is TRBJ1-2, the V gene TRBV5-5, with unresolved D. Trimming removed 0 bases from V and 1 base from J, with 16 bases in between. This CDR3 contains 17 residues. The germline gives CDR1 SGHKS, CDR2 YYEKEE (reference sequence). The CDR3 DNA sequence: TGTGCCAGCAGCTTGGATCTACGGCCCAGAAGTAACTATGGCTACACCTTC. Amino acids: CASSLDLRPRSNYGYTF.

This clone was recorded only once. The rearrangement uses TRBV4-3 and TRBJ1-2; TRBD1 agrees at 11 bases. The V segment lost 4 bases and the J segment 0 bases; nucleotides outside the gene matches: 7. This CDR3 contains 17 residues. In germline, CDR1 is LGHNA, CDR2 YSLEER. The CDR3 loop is CASSPGQGALANYGYTF. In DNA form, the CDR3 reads TGCGCCAGCAGCCCTGGACAGGGGGCTCTGGCTAACTATGGCTACACCTTC.